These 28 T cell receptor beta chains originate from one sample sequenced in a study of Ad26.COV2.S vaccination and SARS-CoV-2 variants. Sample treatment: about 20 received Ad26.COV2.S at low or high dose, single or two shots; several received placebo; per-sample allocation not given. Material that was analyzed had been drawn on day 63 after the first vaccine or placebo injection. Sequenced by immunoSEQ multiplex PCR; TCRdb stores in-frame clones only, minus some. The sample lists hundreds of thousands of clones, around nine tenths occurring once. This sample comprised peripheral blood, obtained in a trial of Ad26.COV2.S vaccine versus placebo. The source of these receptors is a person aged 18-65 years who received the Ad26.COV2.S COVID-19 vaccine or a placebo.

CDR3 region: CASSSELGRPSGANVLTF. The CDR3 DNA follows: TGTGCCAGCAGCTCTGAGCTCGGACGGCCCTCTGGGGCCAACGTCCTGACTTTC. The genes are TRBV5-6 and TRBJ2-6; no clear D gene. There are 18 residues in the CDR3. The V gene lost 3 bases and the J gene lost 0 bases, with 16 bases spanning the gap. The V gene's germline CDR1 is SGHDT and CDR2 YYEEEE.

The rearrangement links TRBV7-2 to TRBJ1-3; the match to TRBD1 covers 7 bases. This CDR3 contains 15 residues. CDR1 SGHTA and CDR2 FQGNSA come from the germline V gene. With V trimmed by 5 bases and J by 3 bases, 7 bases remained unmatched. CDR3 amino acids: CASSQQGHSGNTIYF. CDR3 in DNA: TGTGCCAGCAGCCAACAGGGGCATAGTGGAAACACCATATATTTT.

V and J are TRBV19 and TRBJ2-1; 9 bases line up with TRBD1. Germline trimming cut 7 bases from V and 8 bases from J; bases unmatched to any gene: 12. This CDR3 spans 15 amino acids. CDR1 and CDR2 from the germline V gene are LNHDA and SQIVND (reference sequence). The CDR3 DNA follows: TGTGCCAGTACCCCGGGACAGGGTAATTTCGATGAGCAGTTCTTC. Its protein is CASTPGQGNFDEQFF.

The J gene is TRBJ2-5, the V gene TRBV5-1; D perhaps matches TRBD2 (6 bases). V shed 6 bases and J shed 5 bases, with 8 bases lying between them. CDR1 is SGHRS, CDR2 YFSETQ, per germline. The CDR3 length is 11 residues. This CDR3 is CASMAGETQYF. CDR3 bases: TGCGCCAGCATGGCGGGGGAGACCCAGTACTTC.

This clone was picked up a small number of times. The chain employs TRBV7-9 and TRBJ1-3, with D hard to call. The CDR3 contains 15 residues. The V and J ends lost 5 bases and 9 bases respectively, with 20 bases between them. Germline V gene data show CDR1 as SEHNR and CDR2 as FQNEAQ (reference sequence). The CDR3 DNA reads TGTGCCAGCAGCCAGTACTCGGGAGGGCAGGCCACCATATATTTT. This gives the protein CASSQYSGGQATIYF.

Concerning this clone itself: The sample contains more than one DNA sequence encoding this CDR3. The CDR3 here is CASSLQGNTEAFF. The CDR3 nucleotides are TGTGCCAGCAGCCTCCAGGGGAACACTGAAGCTTTCTTT. The chain joins TRBV6-5 to TRBJ1-1; TRBD1 is a possible D gene (5 bases). V was pared by 6 bases and J by 1 base, with 9 bases between. Germline CDR1 MNHEY, CDR2 SVGAGI. The CDR3 has 13 amino acids.

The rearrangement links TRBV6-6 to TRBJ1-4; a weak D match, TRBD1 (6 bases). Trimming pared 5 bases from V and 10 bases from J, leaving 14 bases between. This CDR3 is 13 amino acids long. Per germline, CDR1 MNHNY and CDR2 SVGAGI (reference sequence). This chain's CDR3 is CASSTGFFVKLFF. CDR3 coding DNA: TGTGCCAGCAGTACAGGGTTCTTTGTAAAACTGTTTTTT.

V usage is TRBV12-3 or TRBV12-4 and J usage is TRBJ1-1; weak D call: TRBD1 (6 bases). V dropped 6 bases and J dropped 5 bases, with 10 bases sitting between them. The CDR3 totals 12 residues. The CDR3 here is CASRIQGTEAFF. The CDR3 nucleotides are TGTGCCAGCAGAATACAGGGAACTGAAGCTTTCTTT.

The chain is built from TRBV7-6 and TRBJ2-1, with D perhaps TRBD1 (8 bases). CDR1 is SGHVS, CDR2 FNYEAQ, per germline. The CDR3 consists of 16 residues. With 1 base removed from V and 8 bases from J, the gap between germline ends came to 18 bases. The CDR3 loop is CASSLELVTGGDEQFF. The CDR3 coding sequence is TGTGCCAGCAGCTTAGAGTTGGTAACAGGGGGGGATGAGCAGTTCTTC.

CDR3 region: CSVYTPQGDYGYTF. CDR3 bases: TGCAGCGTCTACACCCCCCAGGGGGACTATGGCTACACCTTC. V usage is TRBV29-1 and J usage is TRBJ1-2; 7 nucleotides match TRBD1. In germline, CDR1 is SQVTM, CDR2 ANQGSEA. The V gene end was trimmed by 6 bases and the J gene end by 3 bases; junction bases not matched to a gene: 10. The CDR3 consists of 14 residues.

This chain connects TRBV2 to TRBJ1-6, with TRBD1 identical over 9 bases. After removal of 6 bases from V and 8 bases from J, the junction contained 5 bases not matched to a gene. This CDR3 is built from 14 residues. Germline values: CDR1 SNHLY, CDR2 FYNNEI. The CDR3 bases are TGTGCCAGCAGCCCCAGGACAGGGGATTCACCCCTCCACTTT. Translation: CASSPRTGDSPLHF.

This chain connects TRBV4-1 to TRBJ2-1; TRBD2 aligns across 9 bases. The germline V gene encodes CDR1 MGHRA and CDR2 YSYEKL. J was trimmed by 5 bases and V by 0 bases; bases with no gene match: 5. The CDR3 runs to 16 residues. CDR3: CASSQDGAGGHNEQFF. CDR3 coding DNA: TGCGCCAGCAGCCAAGATGGAGCGGGGGGTCACAATGAGCAGTTCTTC.

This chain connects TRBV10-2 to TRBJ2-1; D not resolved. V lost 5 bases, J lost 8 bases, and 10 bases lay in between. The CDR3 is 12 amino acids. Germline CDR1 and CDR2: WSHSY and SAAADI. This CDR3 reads CASSPPRDEQFF. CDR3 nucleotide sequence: TGCGCCAGCAGTCCTCCTCGCGATGAGCAGTTCTTC.

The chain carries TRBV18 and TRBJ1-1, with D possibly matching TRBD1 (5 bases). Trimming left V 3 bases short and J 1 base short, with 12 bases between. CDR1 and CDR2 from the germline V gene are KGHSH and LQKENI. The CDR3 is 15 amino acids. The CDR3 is CASSPGTGRNTEAFF. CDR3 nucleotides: TGTGCCAGCTCACCGGGAACAGGTAGGAACACTGAAGCTTTCTTT.

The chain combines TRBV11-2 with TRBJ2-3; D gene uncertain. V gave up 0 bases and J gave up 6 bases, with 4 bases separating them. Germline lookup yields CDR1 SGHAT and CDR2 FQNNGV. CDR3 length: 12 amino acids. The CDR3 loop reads CASSLDVDTQYF. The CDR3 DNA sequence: TGTGCCAGCAGCTTAGATGTCGATACGCAGTATTTT.

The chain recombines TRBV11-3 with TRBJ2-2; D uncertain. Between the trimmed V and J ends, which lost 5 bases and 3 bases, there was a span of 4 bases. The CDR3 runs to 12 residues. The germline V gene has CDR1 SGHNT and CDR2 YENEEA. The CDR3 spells CASSPHTGELFF. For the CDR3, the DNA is TGTGCCAGCAGCCCCCACACCGGGGAGCTGTTTTTT.

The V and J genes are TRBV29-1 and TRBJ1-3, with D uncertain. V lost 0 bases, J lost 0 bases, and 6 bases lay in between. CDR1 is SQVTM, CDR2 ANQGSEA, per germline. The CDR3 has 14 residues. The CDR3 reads CSVEEGYSGNTIYF. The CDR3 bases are TGCAGCGTTGAAGAGGGATACTCTGGAAACACCATATATTTT.

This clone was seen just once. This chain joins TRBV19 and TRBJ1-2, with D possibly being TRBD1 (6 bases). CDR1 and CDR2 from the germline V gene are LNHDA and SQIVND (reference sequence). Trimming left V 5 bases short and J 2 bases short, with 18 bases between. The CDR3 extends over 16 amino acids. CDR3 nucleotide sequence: TGTGCCAGTAGTGCCCCCCCCAGGGGCCGGAACTATGGCTACACCTTC. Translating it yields CASSAPPRGRNYGYTF.

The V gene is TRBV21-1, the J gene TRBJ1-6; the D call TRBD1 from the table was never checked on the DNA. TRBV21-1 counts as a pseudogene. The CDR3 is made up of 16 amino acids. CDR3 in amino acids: CASSKGETGENSPLHF. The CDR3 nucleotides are TGTGCCAGCAGCAAAGGAGAGACAGGGGAAAATTCACCCCTCCACTTT.

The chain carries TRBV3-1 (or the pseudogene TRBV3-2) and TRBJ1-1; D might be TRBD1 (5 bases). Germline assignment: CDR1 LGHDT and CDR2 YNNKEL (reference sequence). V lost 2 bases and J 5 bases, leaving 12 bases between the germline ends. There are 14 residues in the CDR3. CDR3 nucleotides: TGTGCCAGCAGCCAACAAGGGGCATGGACTGAAGCTTTCTTT. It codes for CASSQQGAWTEAFF.

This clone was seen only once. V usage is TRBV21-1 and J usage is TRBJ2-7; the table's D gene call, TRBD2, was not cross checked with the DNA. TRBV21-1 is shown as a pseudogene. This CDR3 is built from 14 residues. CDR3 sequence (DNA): TGTGCCAGCAGCATCCGGGCCGGCGGGGACGAGCAGTACTTC. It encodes CASSIRAGGDEQYF.

CDR3 residues: CASTGGDPYGYTF. DNA for the CDR3: TGTGCCAGCACCGGCGGGGACCCCTATGGCTACACCTTC. This chain joins TRBV25-1 and TRBJ1-2; possible D gene TRBD1, 5 bases. This CDR3 has 13 amino acids. The germline CDR1 and CDR2 sequences are MGHDK and SYGVNS. V dropped 7 bases and J dropped 4 bases, with 13 bases sitting between them.

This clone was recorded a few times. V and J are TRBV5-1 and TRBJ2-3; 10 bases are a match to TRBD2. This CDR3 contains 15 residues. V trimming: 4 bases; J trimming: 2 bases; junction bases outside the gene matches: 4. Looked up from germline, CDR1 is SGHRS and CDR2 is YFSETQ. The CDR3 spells CASSRTSGVTDTQYF. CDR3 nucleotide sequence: TGCGCCAGCAGCCGTACTAGCGGGGTCACAGATACGCAGTATTTT.

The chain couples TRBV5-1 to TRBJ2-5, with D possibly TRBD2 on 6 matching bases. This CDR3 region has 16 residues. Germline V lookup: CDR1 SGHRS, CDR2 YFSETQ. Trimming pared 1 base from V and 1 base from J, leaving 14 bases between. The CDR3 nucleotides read TGCGCCAGCAGCTTGCGGTCAGGCGGGGCCCAAGAGACCCAGTACTTC. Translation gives CASSLRSGGAQETQYF.

CDR3 region: CASQQGVYEQYF. The CDR3 nucleotides are TGTGCCAGCCAACAGGGGGTCTACGAGCAGTACTTC. The chain carries TRBV6-5 and TRBJ2-7; 8 positions match TRBD1. J lost 3 bases, V lost 8 bases, and 3 bases had no gene match. This CDR3 has 12 residues. From germline, CDR1 is MNHEY and CDR2 SVGAGI.

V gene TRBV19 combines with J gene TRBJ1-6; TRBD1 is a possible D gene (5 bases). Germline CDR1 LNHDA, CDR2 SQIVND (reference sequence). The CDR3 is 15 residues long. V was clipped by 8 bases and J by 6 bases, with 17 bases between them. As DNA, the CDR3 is TGTGCCAGTCATAGGGACCATAGTGGTAATTCACCCCTCCACTTT. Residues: CASHRDHSGNSPLHF.

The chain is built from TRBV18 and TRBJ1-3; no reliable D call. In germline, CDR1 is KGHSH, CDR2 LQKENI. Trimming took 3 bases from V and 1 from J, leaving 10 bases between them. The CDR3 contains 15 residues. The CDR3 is CASSPREWSGNTIYF. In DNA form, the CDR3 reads TGTGCCAGCTCACCTAGGGAATGGTCTGGAAACACCATATATTTT.

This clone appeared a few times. CDR3: CASSIGTGNYEQYF. The DNA of the CDR3 is TGTGCCAGCAGCATAGGGACAGGGAATTACGAGCAGTACTTC. This rearrangement joins TRBV6-5 to TRBJ2-7, with TRBD1 matching over 9 bases. The CDR3 spans 14 residues. With 6 bases clipped from V and 4 bases from J, the junction kept 7 bases outside the gene matches. Germline CDR1 MNHEY, CDR2 SVGAGI.